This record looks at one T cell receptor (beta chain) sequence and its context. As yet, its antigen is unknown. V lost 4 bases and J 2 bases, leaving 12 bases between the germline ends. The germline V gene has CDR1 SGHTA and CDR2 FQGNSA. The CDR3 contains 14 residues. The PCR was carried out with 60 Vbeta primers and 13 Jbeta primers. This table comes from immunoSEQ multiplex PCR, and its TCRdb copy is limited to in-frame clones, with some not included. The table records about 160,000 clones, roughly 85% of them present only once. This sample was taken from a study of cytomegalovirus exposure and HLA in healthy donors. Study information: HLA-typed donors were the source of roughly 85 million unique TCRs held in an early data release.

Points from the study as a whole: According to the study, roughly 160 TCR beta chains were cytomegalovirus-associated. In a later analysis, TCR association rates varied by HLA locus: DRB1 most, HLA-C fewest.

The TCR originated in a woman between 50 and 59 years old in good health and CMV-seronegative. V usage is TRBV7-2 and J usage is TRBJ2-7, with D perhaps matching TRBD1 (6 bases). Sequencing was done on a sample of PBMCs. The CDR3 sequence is CASSSHREPYEQYF. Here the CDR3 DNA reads TGTGCCAGCAGCTCTCACAGGGAACCCTACGAGCAGTACTTC.